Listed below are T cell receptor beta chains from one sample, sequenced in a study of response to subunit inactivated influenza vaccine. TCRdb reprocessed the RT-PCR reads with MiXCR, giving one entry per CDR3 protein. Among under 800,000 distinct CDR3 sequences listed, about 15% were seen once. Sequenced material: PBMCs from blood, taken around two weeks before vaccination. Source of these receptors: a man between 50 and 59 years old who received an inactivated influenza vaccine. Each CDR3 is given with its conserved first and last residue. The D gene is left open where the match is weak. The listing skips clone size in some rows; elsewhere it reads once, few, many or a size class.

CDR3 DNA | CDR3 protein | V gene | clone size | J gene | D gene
TGTGCCATCAGTGATCTATCCGGGACTCGCTACAATGAGCAGTTCTTC | CAISDLSGTRYNEQFF | TRBV10-3 | . | TRBJ2-1 | .
TGTGCCAGCAGCACCGGGACTAGCGGACAAGAGACCCAGTACTTC | CASSTGTSGQETQYF | TRBV12-3/TRBV12-4 | many | TRBJ2-5 | TRBD2
TGTGCCAGCTCACCGACAGTAACGATCTACGAGCAGTACTTC | CASSPTVTIYEQYF | TRBV18 | few | TRBJ2-7 | .
TGCAGTGCCCAGAGTTCCGCTCTCAACAGGGGCGCAGTCGAGCAGTACTTC | CSAQSSALNRGAVEQYF | TRBV20-1 | few | TRBJ2-7 | TRBD1
TGTGCCAGCAGTGTCGGAGGGGCAACTAATGAAAAACTGTTTTTT | CASSVGGATNEKLFF | TRBV12-3/TRBV12-4 | . | TRBJ1-4 | .
TGCAGTGCTAGATTGGCAGGGGGCAACACTGAAGCTTTCTTT | CSARLAGGNTEAFF | TRBV20-1 | few | TRBJ1-1 | TRBD1
TGTGCCAGCAGCGTAGAAGCAGGGGCCGGGTATGGCTACACCTTC | CASSVEAGAGYGYTF | TRBV9 | . | TRBJ1-2 | .
TGTGCCAGCAGCCATGGACAGGGATCTTATGGCTACACCTTC | CASSHGQGSYGYTF | TRBV14 | . | TRBJ1-2 | TRBD1
TGTGCCAGCAGCCAAGGGACAGGGTTTAGCACTGAAGCTTTCTTT | CASSQGTGFSTEAFF | TRBV14 | . | TRBJ1-1 | TRBD1
TGTGCCAGCAGGGGGGGGGGCCCTGGGCAGACCCAGTACTTC | CASRGGGPGQTQYF | TRBV6-1 | few | TRBJ2-5 | .
TGTGCCAGCTCGCAGACAGGGGACGCCAATCAGCCCCAGCATTTT | CASSQTGDANQPQHF | TRBV18 | . | TRBJ1-5 | TRBD1
TGTGCCAACACGGACTGGGAACTCAATGAGCAGTTCTTC | CANTDWELNEQFF | TRBV2 | many | TRBJ2-1 | .
TGTGCCAGCAGCCACCAGACTGTAAACTTTTACAATGAGCAGTTCTTC | CASSHQTVNFYNEQFF | TRBV3-1 | few | TRBJ2-1 | .
TGTGCCAGCAGCTCCCCGGTCGGGCGGCTCGAGCAGTACTTC | CASSSPVGRLEQYF | TRBV7-9 | . | TRBJ2-7 | .
TGCAGTGCTAGAAGCATGAACACTGAAGCTTTCTTT | CSARSMNTEAFF | TRBV20-1 | few | TRBJ1-1 | .
TGTGCCAGCAGCCAAGATCTAGGGGGACAGACCGGGGAGCTGTTTTTT | CASSQDLGGQTGELFF | TRBV4-2 | . | TRBJ2-2 | TRBD1
TGTGCCAGCAGCGTACTAGCGGGAGGTGTTGAGCAGTTCTTC | CASSVLAGGVEQFF | TRBV7-2 | few | TRBJ2-1 | TRBD2
TGTGCCAGCAGTCTAGGACAGGGGGCGCACAATGAGCAGTTCTTC | CASSLGQGAHNEQFF | TRBV2 | few | TRBJ2-1 | TRBD1
TGTGCCAGCAGCCCCCCCCGGGAGAGCTACAATGAGCAGTTCTTC | CASSPPRESYNEQFF | TRBV7-8 | few | TRBJ2-1 | .
TGCAGTGCTAGCCCCAGCGGGAGGGCTTCCTACAATGAGCAGTTCTTC | CSASPSGRASYNEQFF | TRBV20-1 | . | TRBJ2-1 | TRBD2
TGCAGTGCCAGATCAAGCGGGAGACCCCCCTACGAGCAGTACTTC | CSARSSGRPPYEQYF | TRBV20-1 | . | TRBJ2-7 | TRBD2
TGTGCCAGCAGTCCCGGACTAGCGGGAATCACCGGGGAGCTGTTTTTT | CASSPGLAGITGELFF | TRBV12-3/TRBV12-4 | few | TRBJ2-2 | TRBD2
TGTGCCAGCAGCGTAGCTGGGAGAACCCAAGAGACCCAGTACTTC | CASSVAGRTQETQYF | TRBV9 | few | TRBJ2-5 | .
TGTGCCAGCTCACCCCGGGACATCCATAATTCACCCCTCCACTTT | CASSPRDIHNSPLHF | TRBV18 | . | TRBJ1-6 | .
TGCGCCAGCAGCTTGACGGACAGGACAAGCAATGAGCAGTTCTTC | CASSLTDRTSNEQFF | TRBV5-1 | . | TRBJ2-1 | TRBD1
TGTGCCATCAGTGAGCTTCGTCAGCTCTACACAGATACGCAGTATTTT | CAISELRQLYTDTQYF | TRBV10-3 | many | TRBJ2-3 | .
TGTGCCAGCAGCTTGCATCAGGGCGCTAACTATGGCTACACCTTC | CASSLHQGANYGYTF | TRBV5-5 | many | TRBJ1-2 | .
TGTGCCAGCAGCCAGGACCGACAGGGGTTTAACTATGGCTACACCTTC | CASSQDRQGFNYGYTF | TRBV3-1 | . | TRBJ1-2 | TRBD1
TGTGCCAGCAGTTCTGGACAGTATCAGCCCCAGCATTTT | CASSSGQYQPQHF | TRBV12-3/TRBV12-4 | few | TRBJ1-5 | .
TGTGCCAGCAGAGTATCCGGGACTAGCGGGACCGGGGAGCTGTTTTTT | CASRVSGTSGTGELFF | TRBV6-2/TRBV6-3 | . | TRBJ2-2 | TRBD2
TGCAGTGCTAGAGGGACAGGACTCACCTACGAGCAGTACTTC | CSARGTGLTYEQYF | TRBV20-1 | . | TRBJ2-7 | TRBD1
TGCAGCGTGTATGAACAGGGTAGGCGACTAGCGGGAGATTCAGATACGCAGTATTTT | CSVYEQGRRLAGDSDTQYF | TRBV29-1 | . | TRBJ2-3 | TRBD2
TGTGCCAGCAGCTTAGAGGGTAATGAGCCGTTCTTC | CASSLEGNEPFF | TRBV11-2 | . | TRBJ2-1 | .
TGCAGTGTCCAACCCCTAGCGGGAGATGAGACCCAGTACTTC | CSVQPLAGDETQYF | TRBV20-1 | . | TRBJ2-5 | TRBD2
TGCAGTGCTAGACTAGCGGGAGGGCCACTCACAGATACGCAGTATTTT | CSARLAGGPLTDTQYF | TRBV20-1 | few | TRBJ2-3 | TRBD2
TGTGCCACCAGTGCCAGGGGGCGATCTGATACGCAGTATTTT | CATSARGRSDTQYF | TRBV24-1 | once | TRBJ2-3 | TRBD1
TGTGCCAGCAGTGACTGGAGCACTGAAGCTTTCTTT | CASSDWSTEAFF | TRBV25-1 | few | TRBJ1-1 | .
TGCGCCAGCAGCTTGGGTGACAGGGTACGGGAGACCCAGTACTTC | CASSLGDRVRETQYF | TRBV5-1 | few | TRBJ2-5 | TRBD1
TGTGCCAGCAGCTTAGATTGGGGCGTTTTTCAGCCCCAGCATTTT | CASSLDWGVFQPQHF | TRBV7-2 | few | TRBJ1-5 | .
TGCGCCAGCAGTGAGTCAACAGGCCTACCCTACGAGCAGTACTTC | CASSESTGLPYEQYF | TRBV10-2 | many | TRBJ2-7 | .
TGTGCCAGCAGCTTAGTTTTCAGCGGGAGCTCCTACGAGCAGTACTTC | CASSLVFSGSSYEQYF | TRBV7-8 | many | TRBJ2-7 | TRBD2
TGCAGCGTTGAACTGGGGAGCGCTAGCACAGATACGCAGTATTTT | CSVELGSASTDTQYF | TRBV29-1 | . | TRBJ2-3 | .
TGTGCCAGTAAACCCGGGTTGAACACTGAAGCTTTCTTT | CASKPGLNTEAFF | TRBV27 | many | TRBJ1-1 | .